This T cell receptor (beta chain) emerged from a study of T cells in Graves' hyperthyroidism and ophthalmopathy. Regarding the study as a whole: Most thyroid-expanded clonotypes above 0.001 were also found in blood.

This clonotype was counted ten times or more. Its antigen is unknown. Germline assignment: CDR1 SQVTM and CDR2 ANQGSEA. Trimming at V came to 7 bases and at J to 5 bases, leaving 6 bases not matched to a gene. The CDR3 sequence is 12 residues long. The definition of stable Graves' hyperthyroidism was no ophthalmopathy progression within 18 months. Uncontrolled infection, other autoimmune disease, pregnancy and lactation each barred patients from inclusion. Amplified TCR beta CDR3 regions derived from RNA transcripts. HTBI primers were employed in a first-round RT-PCR of the TCR CDR3. Each CDR3 protein is one row after TCRdb ran MiXCR on the multiplex PCR reads. Of more than 350,000 distinct CDR3 sequences listed, around 14% are singletons.

Material for sequencing was blood. This sequence originates from a woman aged 25 to 39 with Graves' hyperthyroidism. The rearrangement uses TRBV29-1 and TRBJ2-7, with 9 bases aligning to TRBD1. CDR3 in amino acids: CSAGQGINEQYF. CDR3 sequence (DNA): TGCAGCGCCGGACAGGGGATCAACGAGCAGTACTTC.